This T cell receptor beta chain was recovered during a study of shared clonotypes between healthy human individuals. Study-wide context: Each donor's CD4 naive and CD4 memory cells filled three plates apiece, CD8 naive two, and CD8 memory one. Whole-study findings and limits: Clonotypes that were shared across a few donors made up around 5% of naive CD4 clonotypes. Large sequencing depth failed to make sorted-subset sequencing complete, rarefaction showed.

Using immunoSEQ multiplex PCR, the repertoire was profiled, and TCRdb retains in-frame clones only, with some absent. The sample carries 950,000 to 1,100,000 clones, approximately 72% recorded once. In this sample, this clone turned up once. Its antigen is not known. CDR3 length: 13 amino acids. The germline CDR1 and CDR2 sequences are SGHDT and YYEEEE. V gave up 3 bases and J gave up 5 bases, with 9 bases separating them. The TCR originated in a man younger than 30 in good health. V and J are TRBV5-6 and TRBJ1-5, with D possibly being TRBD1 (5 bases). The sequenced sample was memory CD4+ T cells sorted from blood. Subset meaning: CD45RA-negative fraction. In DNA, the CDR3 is TGTGCCAGCAGCTCGCTAGGGGATCAGCCCCAGCATTTT. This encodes CASSSLGDQPQHF.